A few counts support the clone carrying this TCR beta chain. Its antigen is undetermined. The CDR3 extends over 16 amino acids. The V gene end was trimmed by 0 bases and the J gene end by 4 bases; junction bases not matched to a gene: 6. In germline, CDR1 is SGHAT, CDR2 FQDESV (reference sequence). During its preparation, the TCRbeta library received unique molecular identifiers. In TCRdb, the PCR reads were re-called with MiXCR into one record per CDR3 protein. This table has more than 300,000 distinct CDR3 sequences, around 15% appearing once. The sample comes from a study of T-cell reconstitution after alpha-beta-depleted transplantation in children. General study findings and limits: A year post-transplant, T-cell counts and diversity derived mostly from newly produced T cells. Reportedly, alpha-beta T cells present about two months post-transplant originated from several hundred expanded clones of graft origin. Where some patients showed high TCRbeta diversity at day 60, it came from recipient T cells and thymic progenitors that had survived.

The starting material was PBMCs, mostly from graft donor cells, obtained 360 days after TCRalphabeta/CD19-depleted stem cell transplant. The clonotype originates from a male patient under 10 years old who had a stem cell transplant for acute lymphoblastic leukemia, so the T cells may come from the graft donor. This chain connects TRBV11-1 to TRBJ1-1; 9 nucleotides agree with TRBD1. The CDR3 DNA is TGTGCCAGCAGCTTAGCGCCCGGGACAGGGTTCACTGAAGCTTTCTTT. This encodes CASSLAPGTGFTEAFF.